A single sample is the source of the 30 T cell receptor beta chains below, sequenced in a study of monozygotic twins with inflammatory bowel disease. TCRdb re-analyzed the 5' RACE reads; it lists each CDR3 protein once, without DNA. Its table records 150,000 to 200,000 distinct CDR3 sequences. The material sequenced was blood. The receptors were gathered from a human donor with ulcerative colitis or Crohn's disease, or a healthy co-twin of an affected twin (not recorded which).

J is TRBJ2-3 and V is TRBV9; there is no DNA to check the TCRdb D call of TRBD2. Germline-derived CDR1 and CDR2 are SGDLS and YYNGEE. The CDR3 runs to 17 residues. The CDR3 protein is CASSVGNSGTSTDTQYF.

J is TRBJ1-6 and V is TRBV12-3 or TRBV12-4; TCRdb's D call of TRBD1 is untestable without DNA. The CDR3 runs to 16 residues. CDR3 sequence reads: CASSPGTRRRNSPLHF.

The J gene is TRBJ2-5, the V gene TRBV6-2 or TRBV6-3. CDR3 length: 11 amino acids. In germline, CDR1 is MNHEY, CDR2 SVGEGT. The CDR3 loop is CASLHRETQYF.

The chain employs TRBV5-1 and TRBJ1-6; TCRdb designates TRBD1, a call that cannot be tested without DNA. Germline lookup yields CDR1 SGHRS and CDR2 YFSETQ. This CDR3 comprises 16 residues. CDR3 sequence reads: CASSLGSDAPNSPLHF. Variable domain in full (rest from reference TRBV5-1 and TRBJ1-6): KAGVTQTPRYLIKTRGQQVTLSCSPISGHRSVSWYQQTPGQGLQFLFEYFSETQRNKGNFPGRFSGRQFSNSRSEMNVSTLELGDSALYLCASSLGSDAPNSPLHFGNGTRLTVT.

The rearrangement uses TRBV25-1 and TRBJ1-5. The germline V gene has CDR1 MGHDK and CDR2 SYGVNS. CDR3 size: 14 residues. The CDR3 spells CASRPGGSNQPQHF.

The V gene is TRBV5-1, the J gene TRBJ1-1; TCRdb gives TRBD1 as the D gene, but with no DNA this cannot be confirmed. Germline V lookup: CDR1 SGHRS, CDR2 YFSETQ. The CDR3 extends over 13 amino acids. The CDR3 here is CASSLEGVTEAFF.

The chain couples TRBV14 to TRBJ1-2; TCRdb's assignment of TRBD1 cannot be checked, as there is no DNA. The V gene's germline CDR1 is SGHDN and CDR2 FVKESK. The CDR3 length is 12 residues. The CDR3 region is CASSRDSYGYTF. The full variable domain, with the rest looked up from reference TRBV14 and TRBJ1-2, is EAGVTQFPSHSVIEKGQTVTLRCDPISGHDNLYWYRRVMGKEIKFLLHFVKESKQDESGMPNNRFLAERTGGTYSTLKVQPAELEDSGVYFCASSRDSYGYTFGSGTRLTVV.

This CDR3 reads CASSLAQHATFSYNEQFF. This chain joins TRBV5-1 and TRBJ2-1; TCRdb proposes TRBD2, but this gene call is untestable without DNA. The CDR3 is 18 residues long. In germline, CDR1 is SGHRS, CDR2 YFSETQ.

The chain recombines TRBV5-1 with TRBJ2-1; the D call from TCRdb, TRBD1, cannot be confirmed without DNA. CDR1 is SGHRS, CDR2 YFSETQ, per germline. The CDR3 length is 15 residues. CDR3 region: CASSSTGTGVNEQFF.

This sequence joins TRBV3-1 and TRBJ2-5; TCRdb's D call, TRBD1, is unchecked because there is no DNA. This CDR3 is 15 amino acids long. CDR1 is LGHDT, CDR2 YNNKEL, per germline (reference sequence). The CDR3 sequence: CASSQERQTQETQYF.

The chain combines TRBV3-1 with TRBJ2-2. Germline V lookup: CDR1 LGHDT, CDR2 YNNKEL (reference sequence). The CDR3 extends over 13 amino acids. CDR3 protein: CASSQDNIGELFF.

The J gene is TRBJ2-7, the V gene TRBV6-2 or TRBV6-3; the TRBD1 assignment by TCRdb is unverifiable without DNA. CDR3 length: 15 residues. Germline CDR1 MNHEY, CDR2 SVGEGT. CDR3 protein: CASRQQGASSYEQYF.

The J gene is TRBJ2-5, the V gene TRBV12-3 or TRBV12-4. The CDR3 sequence is 14 residues long. Here the CDR3 reads CASSFGQHQETQYF.

The V and J genes are TRBV7-2 and TRBJ2-2; TCRdb picks TRBD2, but there is no DNA to check that call. The germline gives CDR1 SGHTA, CDR2 FQGNSA. This CDR3 spans 16 amino acids. The CDR3 spells CASSLPSGMRPGELFF. Based on the CDR3 plus reference TRBV7-2 and TRBJ2-2, the full variable domain is GAGVSQSPSNKVTEKGKDVELRCDPISGHTALYWYRQSLGQGLEFLIYFQGNSAPDKSGLPSDRFSAERTGGSVSTLTIQRTQQEDSAVYLCASSLPSGMRPGELFFGEGSRLTVL.

The J gene is TRBJ1-5, the V gene TRBV28; TCRdb's assignment of TRBD1 cannot be checked, as there is no DNA. This CDR3 has 16 amino acids. Germline V lookup: CDR1 MDHEN, CDR2 SYDVKM. CDR3 loop: CASSLLGALSNQPQHF.

The chain is built from TRBV29-1 and TRBJ2-7; checking the TCRdb D call of TRBD1 is not possible without DNA. From germline, CDR1 is SQVTM and CDR2 ANQGSEA. This CDR3 spans 12 amino acids. CDR3: CSVDLGVDEQYF.

The chain uses TRBV5-1 and TRBJ2-2; the D call of TRBD2 rests on TCRdb alone, since no DNA is present to check it. In germline, CDR1 is SGHRS, CDR2 YFSETQ. The CDR3 has 16 amino acids. CDR3 sequence reads: CASSSQGGMNTGELFF.

The chain recombines TRBV20-1 with TRBJ2-3; as DNA is missing, the TRBD1 call by TCRdb cannot be tested. From germline, CDR1 is DFQATT and CDR2 SNEGSKA (reference sequence). The CDR3 is 16 residues long. The CDR3: CSAEGVGGPSTDTQYF.

The V call is TRBV12-3 or TRBV12-4, the J call TRBJ2-2; TCRdb's D call of TRBD2 is untestable without DNA. The CDR3 runs to 15 residues. The CDR3 sequence is CASSGLAGGSGELFF.

The chain has TRBV29-1 and TRBJ2-5; TCRdb proposes TRBD1, but this gene call is untestable without DNA. CDR3 length: 14 residues. Per germline, CDR1 SQVTM and CDR2 ANQGSEA. CDR3: CSVAQPGGIETQYF.

The chain employs TRBV9 and TRBJ1-2; TCRdb proposes TRBD1, but this gene call is untestable without DNA. This CDR3 has 13 residues. Per the germline V gene, CDR1 is SGDLS and CDR2 is YYNGEE. CDR3 region: CASSLGQLNGYTF.

The V gene is TRBV2, the J gene TRBJ2-7. The CDR3 extends over 14 amino acids. CDR1 and CDR2 from the germline V gene are SNHLY and FYNNEI. The CDR3 region is CASREGYSSYEQYF.

This rearrangement joins TRBV29-1 to TRBJ2-2; TCRdb picks TRBD2, but there is no DNA to check that call. The CDR3 contains 15 residues. CDR1 and CDR2 (germline): SQVTM, ANQGSEA. The CDR3 loop reads CSVRTSGINTGELFF.

The gene calls are TRBV5-1 and TRBJ2-2; with no DNA, the TCRdb D assignment of TRBD2 cannot be verified. This CDR3 spans 15 amino acids. Germline CDR1 SGHRS, CDR2 YFSETQ. This CDR3 is CASSWFSGNTGELFF.

CDR3 in amino acids: CAWGTGMCNEQFF. This chain links TRBV30 with TRBJ2-1; lacking DNA, the TRBD1 call made by TCRdb goes unchecked. The germline CDR1 and CDR2 sequences are GTSNPN and SVGIG (reference sequence). CDR3 length: 13 amino acids. Full variable domain (rest looked up from reference TRBV30 and TRBJ2-1): SQTIHQWPATLVQPVGSPLSLECTVEGTSNPNLYWYRQAAGRGLQLLFYSVGIGQISSEVPQNLSASRPQDRQFILSSKKLLLSDSGFYLCAWGTGMCNEQFFGPGTRLTVL.

The rearrangement joins TRBV12-3 or TRBV12-4 to TRBJ1-1; the TCRdb D gene call, TRBD1, has no DNA to confirm it. This CDR3 has 15 residues. The CDR3 protein is CASSSPGTANTEAFF.

The rearrangement uses TRBV30 and TRBJ1-1; TCRdb gives TRBD1 as the D gene, but with no DNA this cannot be confirmed. The V gene's germline CDR1 is GTSNPN and CDR2 SVGIG (reference sequence). The CDR3 is 14 amino acids. The CDR3: CAWSARGLNTEAFF. Full variable domain (rest looked up from reference TRBV30 and TRBJ1-1): SQTIHQWPATLVQPVGSPLSLECTVEGTSNPNLYWYRQAAGRGLQLLFYSVGIGQISSEVPQNLSASRPQDRQFILSSKKLLLSDSGFYLCAWSARGLNTEAFFGQGTRLTVV.

The V and J genes are TRBV5-1 and TRBJ1-2; TCRdb outputs TRBD1, but without DNA this stays unchecked. CDR1 and CDR2 (germline): SGHRS, YFSETQ. The CDR3 is 16 residues long. The CDR3 here is CASTDQTTGGFNGYTF.

The CDR3 protein is CASSIRQGPYEQYF. The V call is TRBV19, the J call TRBJ2-7; TCRdb picks TRBD1, but there is no DNA to check that call. There are 14 residues in the CDR3. CDR1 is LNHDA, CDR2 SQIVND, per germline (reference sequence).

The V call is TRBV5-1, the J call TRBJ2-3; TCRdb returns TRBD1, unconfirmable since there is no DNA. The V gene's germline CDR1 is SGHRS and CDR2 YFSETQ. The CDR3 is made up of 15 amino acids. The CDR3 is CASSLQGIGTDTQYF. Looking up the rest from reference TRBV5-1 and TRBJ2-3 gives the full variable domain: KAGVTQTPRYLIKTRGQQVTLSCSPISGHRSVSWYQQTPGQGLQFLFEYFSETQRNKGNFPGRFSGRQFSNSRSEMNVSTLELGDSALYLCASSLQGIGTDTQYFGPGTRLTVL.